This entry concerns a single TCR beta chain. Its antigen is unidentified. This may be a read error: a much more frequent sequence differs by one nucleotide. Whole-study findings and limits: The larger cohort examined one V-J beta rearrangement, not whole repertoires. The TCR gene usage of tumor memory CD4+ T cells clustered together with blood and lymph node memory CD4+ cells and with lymph node naive CD4+ cells. Tumor Treg TCRs overlapped most with tumor naive CD4+ cells.

From the 5' RACE reads, TCRdb called clonotypes with MiXCR, one entry per CDR3 protein. In the table there are just under 65,000 distinct CDR3 sequences, approximately 23% of which are singletons. Looked up from germline, CDR1 is SGHTA and CDR2 is FQGTGA. The CDR3 totals 14 residues. The receptor was isolated from a female donor with breast cancer. The specimen sequenced was memory CD4+ T cells sorted from a lymph node. Subset described: memory CD4+ T cells, CD4+CD45RO+CD25-. This chain joins TRBV7-3 and TRBJ2-3; 8 bases fit TRBD2. CDR3 nucleotides: TGTGCCAGCTCGGGGAGCGGGAGCACAGATGCGCAGTATTTT. Protein product: CASSGSGSTDAQYF.